The sample holds one count of the clone carrying this T cell receptor (beta chain). The data derive from a study of blood T cell repertoires in COVID-19. CDR3 length: 14 residues. V shed 6 bases and J 5 bases; nucleotides not matched to a gene: 4. Per the germline V gene, CDR1 is SGHTA and CDR2 is FQGNSA. The assay was immunoSEQ multiplex PCR, and TCRdb's table has in-frame clones only and misses some. This table holds around 240,000 clones, 70% to 85% found once. J is TRBJ2-5 and V is TRBV7-2; 12 bases line up with TRBD1. The clonotype was recovered from a woman aged 40 to 55 who had recovered from COVID-19. Source material: peripheral blood. CDR3 residues: CASRGTGGYETQYF. The CDR3 nucleotides are TGTGCCAGCAGGGGGACAGGGGGCTATGAGACCCAGTACTTC.